Below, 18 T cell receptor beta chains from the same sample are listed, as sequenced in a study of graft-versus-host responses after intestinal transplantation. No antigen has been identified for these receptors. Sequencing was performed with immunoSEQ multiplex PCR; in TCRdb, only in-frame clones are kept and a portion is missing. The sample contains 90,000 to 95,000 clones, around 90% of which appear only once. This specimen was unstimulated CD8+ T cells sorted from spleen or lymph node cells, taken before intestinal transplant. These receptors were taken from a human donor who received an intestinal transplant.

The J gene is TRBJ2-2, the V gene TRBV4-1; possible D gene TRBD2, 5 bases. Germline values: CDR1 MGHRA, CDR2 YSYEKL. V lost 0 bases, J lost 5 bases, and 7 bases lay in between. CDR3 length: 14 residues. The CDR3 is CASSQERGTGELFF. DNA of the CDR3: TGCGCCAGCAGCCAAGAACGGGGAACCGGGGAGCTGTTTTTT.

This clone showed up just once. The chain recombines TRBV28 with TRBJ2-5, with 7 bases lining up with TRBD2. Trimming took 2 bases from V and 4 from J; bases not matched to a gene: 13. CDR3 size: 17 residues. Germline loops: CDR1 MDHEN, CDR2 SYDVKM. Here the CDR3 DNA reads TGTGCCAGCAGTTTACCTGGGAGGGAGGATCCCAGAGAGACCCAGTACTTC. This codes for CASSLPGREDPRETQYF.

The chain uses TRBV7-9 and TRBJ1-2; 8 bases map to TRBD1. The V gene end was trimmed by 3 bases and the J gene end by 5 bases; junction bases not matched to a gene: 5. This CDR3 is 14 amino acids long. The germline gives CDR1 SEHNR, CDR2 FQNEAQ (reference sequence). DNA for the CDR3: TGTGCCAGCAGCTTGACAGGGGAGCTGTATGGCTACACCTTC. Residues: CASSLTGELYGYTF.

V usage is TRBV10-2 and J usage is TRBJ2-1, with 11 bases matching TRBD2. Germline lookup yields CDR1 WSHSY and CDR2 SAAADI. V shed 3 bases and J 6 bases; nucleotides not matched to a gene: 4. This CDR3 has 15 amino acids. CDR3 sequence: CASSEVAGGLNEQFF. The CDR3 DNA reads as TGCGCCAGCAGTGAAGTAGCGGGAGGGCTCAATGAGCAGTTCTTC.

The chain recombines TRBV4-1 with TRBJ1-5, with D hard to call. The V gene's germline CDR1 is MGHRA and CDR2 YSYEKL. Trimming removed 4 bases at V and 4 bases at J, with 5 bases between. The CDR3 length is 12 residues. In DNA form, the CDR3 reads TGCGCCAGCAGCCGAGGAAATCAGCCCCAGCATTTT. This encodes CASSRGNQPQHF.

The rearrangement links TRBV5-1 to TRBJ2-1; D uncertain. The CDR3 runs to 14 residues. Trimming stripped 3 bases from V and 10 bases from J, with 17 bases between. Germline V gives CDR1 SGHRS, CDR2 YFSETQ. CDR3 sequence reads: CASSSQSRAGEQFF. CDR3 DNA: TGCGCCAGCAGCTCGCAATCTCGGGCCGGGGAGCAGTTCTTC.

The chain carries TRBV27 and TRBJ2-3, with a possible D match to TRBD2 (5 bases). The CDR3 loop spans 18 amino acids. The ends were cut back, 0 bases at V and 0 bases at J, with 16 bases in the middle. Germline CDR1 and CDR2: MNHEY and SMNVEV (reference sequence). CDR3 in amino acids: CASSLSWGERASTDTQYF. The CDR3 bases are TGTGCCAGCAGTTTATCGTGGGGTGAGAGGGCTAGCACAGATACGCAGTATTTT.

CDR3 protein: CASSLTPGLLYTEAFF. Here the CDR3 DNA reads TGCGCCAGCAGCCTTACCCCGGGACTTCTTTACACTGAAGCTTTCTTT. V gene TRBV5-1 combines with J gene TRBJ1-1, with D possibly matching TRBD1 (5 bases). This CDR3 spans 16 amino acids. V was clipped by 4 bases and J by 3 bases, with 19 bases between them. Per germline, CDR1 SGHRS and CDR2 YFSETQ.

The rearrangement links TRBV6-1 to TRBJ2-1; TRBD2 matches 7 bases. CDR3 length equals 14 residues. Germline CDR1 MNHNS, CDR2 SASEGT. Trimming took 4 bases from V and 5 from J; bases not matched to a gene: 5. The CDR3 is CASSGLASHNEQFF. CDR3 DNA sequence: TGTGCCAGCAGTGGACTAGCTTCCCACAATGAGCAGTTCTTC.

The V call is TRBV11-1, the J call TRBJ1-6, with unresolved D. The CDR3 is made up of 13 amino acids. V shed 3 bases and J shed 7 bases, with 7 bases lying between them. Looked up from germline, CDR1 is SGHAT and CDR2 is FQDESV (reference sequence). CDR3 DNA sequence: TGTGCCAGCAGCTTCGGGGAAAATTCACCCCTCCACTTT. Translated: CASSFGENSPLHF.

V gene TRBV2 combines with J gene TRBJ1-6; D gene ambiguous. CDR1 SNHLY and CDR2 FYNNEI come from the germline V gene. CDR3 length: 15 residues. The V gene lost 6 bases and the J gene lost 7 bases, with 16 bases spanning the gap. In nucleotides, the CDR3 is TGTGCCAGCAGCGGGAAGGAAACGGACAATTCACCCCTCCACTTT. It yields the protein CASSGKETDNSPLHF. Combining the CDR3 with reference TRBV2 and TRBJ1-6 gives the whole variable domain EPEVTQTPSHQVTQMGQEVILRCVPISNHLYFYWYRQILGQKVEFLVSFYNNEISEKSEIFDDQFSVERPDGSNFTLKIRSTKLEDSAMYFCASSGKETDNSPLHFGNGTRLTVT.

The chain links TRBV6-1 to TRBJ1-4; no clear D. Trimming left V 4 bases short and J 7 bases short, with 7 bases between. Germline CDR1 and CDR2: MNHNS and SASEGT. CDR3 size: 12 residues. Here the CDR3 DNA reads TGTGCCAGCAGTGTAGATACTGAAAAACTGTTTTTT. Encoded protein: CASSVDTEKLFF.

The rearrangement joins TRBV6-6 to TRBJ2-1, with D uncertain. Trimming pared 0 bases from V and 7 bases from J, leaving 10 bases between. From germline, CDR1 is MNHNY and CDR2 SVGAGI (reference sequence). This CDR3 has 14 amino acids. The CDR3 loop is CASSYSTVFNEQFF. CDR3 nucleotide sequence: TGTGCCAGCAGTTACTCGACTGTTTTTAATGAGCAGTTCTTC.

The chain is built from TRBV7-9 and TRBJ2-7; 11 bases align to TRBD2. Germline V lookup: CDR1 SEHNR, CDR2 FQNEAQ (reference sequence). The CDR3 is 15 amino acids. Losses at the gene ends were 8 bases for V and 4 bases for J; bases not matched to a gene: 10. CDR3 coding DNA: TGTGCCAGCCTGAGCCTAGCGGGGGGTGTGTACGAGCAGTACTTC. It is translated as CASLSLAGGVYEQYF.

This chain links TRBV19 with TRBJ1-2, with D uncertain. The CDR3 consists of 14 residues. Germline CDR1 and CDR2: LNHDA and SQIVND (reference sequence). The germline V and J ends were trimmed by 5 bases and 5 bases, with 15 bases remaining between them. This CDR3 is CASSSQSPLYGYTF. In DNA, the CDR3 is TGTGCCAGTAGTTCGCAGTCCCCCCTGTATGGCTACACCTTC. Together with reference TRBV19 and TRBJ1-2, the CDR3 gives the full variable domain: DGGITQSPKYLFRKEGQNVTLSCEQNLNHDAMYWYRQDPGQGLRLIYYSQIVNDFQKGDIAEGYSVSREKKESFPLTVTSAQKNPTAFYLCASSSQSPLYGYTFGSGTRLTVV.

This clone appeared a single time. The chain carries TRBV2 and TRBJ2-7, with TRBD2 as a possible D gene (6 bases). The CDR3 length is 12 residues. Deletions cut 6 bases from V and 11 bases from J, with 17 bases between. Per germline, CDR1 SNHLY and CDR2 FYNNEI. CDR3 nucleotides: TGTGCCAGCAGCAGACCTGACGGGGGAAAGTACTTC. The encoded protein is CASSRPDGGKYF.

This rearrangement joins TRBV19 to TRBJ1-5; 7 nucleotides align to TRBD1. V shed 3 bases and J 1 base; nucleotides not matched to a gene: 3. The V gene's germline CDR1 is LNHDA and CDR2 SQIVND (reference sequence). The CDR3 runs to 15 residues. The CDR3 DNA sequence: TGTGCCAGTAGTATCTCGGGACAGAGCAATCAGCCCCAGCATTTT. Protein sequence: CASSISGQSNQPQHF. Filled out from reference TRBV19 and TRBJ1-5, the complete variable domain reads DGGITQSPKYLFRKEGQNVTLSCEQNLNHDAMYWYRQDPGQGLRLIYYSQIVNDFQKGDIAEGYSVSREKKESFPLTVTSAQKNPTAFYLCASSISGQSNQPQHFGDGTRLSIL.

The chain is built from TRBV13 and TRBJ2-7; D is unclear. Germline V gene data show CDR1 as PRHDT and CDR2 as FYEKMQ (reference sequence). Trimming cost V 1 base and J 4 bases, with 11 bases left between them. The CDR3 has 14 residues. CDR3: CASSLAGSRYEQYF. Here the CDR3 DNA reads TGTGCCAGCAGCTTAGCCGGGTCTAGGTACGAGCAGTACTTC.